Presented here are 9 T cell receptor beta chains from one specimen sequenced in a study of monozygotic twins with inflammatory bowel disease. One entry per CDR3 protein, without DNA, is what TCRdb gives after re-calling the 5' RACE reads. The listing contains approximately 330,000 distinct CDR3 sequences. Sequenced sample: blood. These receptors all stem from a human donor with ulcerative colitis or Crohn's disease, or a healthy co-twin of an affected twin (not recorded which).

The V and J genes are TRBV20-1 and TRBJ2-1; TCRdb picks TRBD2, but there is no DNA to check that call. Looked up from germline, CDR1 is DFQATT and CDR2 is SNEGSKA (reference sequence). This CDR3 is 17 amino acids long. CDR3 residues: CSATSPGTLENYNEQFF.

This rearrangement joins TRBV7-2 to TRBJ2-5; TCRdb gives TRBD1 as the D gene, but with no DNA this cannot be confirmed. This CDR3 is built from 15 residues. From germline, CDR1 is SGHTA and CDR2 FQGNSA. CDR3 in amino acids: CASSPTRDRSETQYF.

The chain links TRBV7-2 to TRBJ2-7. The CDR3 extends over 11 amino acids. CDR1 and CDR2 (germline): SGHTA, FQGNSA. CDR3: CASSYLYEQYF.

This chain uses TRBV7-9 with TRBJ2-7; TCRdb's assignment of TRBD1 cannot be checked, as there is no DNA. Germline CDR1 and CDR2: SEHNR and FQNEAQ (reference sequence). The CDR3 has 16 amino acids. CDR3 residues: CASSFPGDRGLNEQYF.

The V call is TRBV15, the J call TRBJ2-5; TCRdb names TRBD1, which stays unverified in the absence of DNA. Looked up from germline, CDR1 is LNHNV and CDR2 is YYDKDF (reference sequence). The CDR3 totals 15 residues. CDR3 amino acids: CATSGRQGAWETQYF.

The V and J genes are TRBV20-1 and TRBJ1-1; TCRdb's D call, TRBD1, is unchecked because there is no DNA. CDR3 size: 14 residues. The germline gives CDR1 DFQATT, CDR2 SNEGSKA (reference sequence). CDR3 sequence reads: CSARLWGSRTEAFF.

The chain has TRBV12-3 or TRBV12-4 and TRBJ2-3; TCRdb's D gene call, TRBD1, goes unchecked for lack of DNA. This CDR3 spans 16 amino acids. The CDR3 spells CASSGTGATSTDTQYF.

This chain connects TRBV7-9 to TRBJ2-2. Germline CDR1 is SEHNR and CDR2 is FQNEAQ (reference sequence). The CDR3 length is 12 residues. CDR3 amino acids: CASSLKGGELFF.

The chain's CDR3 is CSASSTGSAYNEQFF. The chain recombines TRBV20-1 with TRBJ2-1. Germline loops: CDR1 DFQATT, CDR2 SNEGSKA (reference sequence). The CDR3 is 15 amino acids.